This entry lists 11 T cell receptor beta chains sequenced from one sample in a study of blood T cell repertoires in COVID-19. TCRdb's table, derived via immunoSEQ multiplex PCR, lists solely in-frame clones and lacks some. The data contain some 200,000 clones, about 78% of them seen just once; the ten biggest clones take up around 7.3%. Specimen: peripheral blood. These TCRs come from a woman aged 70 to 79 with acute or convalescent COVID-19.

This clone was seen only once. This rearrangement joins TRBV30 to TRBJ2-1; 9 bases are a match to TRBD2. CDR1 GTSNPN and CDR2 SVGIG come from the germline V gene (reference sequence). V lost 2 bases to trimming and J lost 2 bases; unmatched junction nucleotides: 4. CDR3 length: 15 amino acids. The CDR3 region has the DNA TGTGCCTGGAGTCCACTAGCGGGCACCTACAATGAGCAGTTCTTC. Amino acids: CAWSPLAGTYNEQFF. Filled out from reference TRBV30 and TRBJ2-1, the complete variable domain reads SQTIHQWPATLVQPVGSPLSLECTVEGTSNPNLYWYRQAAGRGLQLLFYSVGIGQISSEVPQNLSASRPQDRQFILSSKKLLLSDSGFYLCAWSPLAGTYNEQFFGPGTRLTVL.

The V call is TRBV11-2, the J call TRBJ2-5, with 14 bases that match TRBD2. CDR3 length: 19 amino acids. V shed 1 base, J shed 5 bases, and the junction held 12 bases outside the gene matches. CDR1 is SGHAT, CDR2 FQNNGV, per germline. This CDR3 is CASSLGGTSGGRVVETQYF. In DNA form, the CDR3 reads TGTGCCAGCAGCTTAGGAGGGACTAGCGGGGGCCGGGTAGTCGAGACCCAGTACTTC. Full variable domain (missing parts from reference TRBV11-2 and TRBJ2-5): EAGVAQSPRYKIIEKRQSVAFWCNPISGHATLYWYQQILGQGPKLLIQFQNNGVVDDSQLPKDRFSAERLKGVDSTLKIQPAKLEDSAVYLCASSLGGTSGGRVVETQYFGPGTRLLVL.

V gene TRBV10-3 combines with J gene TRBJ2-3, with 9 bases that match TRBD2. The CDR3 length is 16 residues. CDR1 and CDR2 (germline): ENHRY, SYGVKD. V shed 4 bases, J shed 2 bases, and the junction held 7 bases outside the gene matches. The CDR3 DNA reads TGTGCCATCAGTGGCATTAGCGGGAGAGACACAGATACGCAGTATTTT. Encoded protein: CAISGISGRDTDTQYF.

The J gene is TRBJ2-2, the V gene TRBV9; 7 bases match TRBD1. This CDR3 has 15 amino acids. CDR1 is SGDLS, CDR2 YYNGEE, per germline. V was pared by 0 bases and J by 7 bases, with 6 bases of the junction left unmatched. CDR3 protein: CASSVETGDGGELFF. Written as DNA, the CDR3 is TGTGCCAGCAGCGTAGAAACAGGGGACGGCGGGGAGCTGTTTTTT.

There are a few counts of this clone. CDR3 DNA sequence: TGCGCCAGCAGCTTGGAGACCAGGGGTAATGAAAAACTGTTTTTT. Protein sequence: CASSLETRGNEKLFF. The V call is TRBV5-1, the J call TRBJ1-4, with D tentatively TRBD1 (6 bases). Trimming took 0 bases from V and 4 from J, leaving 10 bases between them. Germline CDR1 reads SGHRS; CDR2 reads YFSETQ. This CDR3 spans 15 amino acids.

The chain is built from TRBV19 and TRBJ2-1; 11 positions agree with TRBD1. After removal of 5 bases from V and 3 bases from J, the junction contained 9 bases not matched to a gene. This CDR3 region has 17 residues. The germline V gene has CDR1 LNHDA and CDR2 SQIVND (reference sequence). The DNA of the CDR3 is TGTGCCAGTAGTCCTCCCCCCGGGACAGGGGGCTACAATGAGCAGTTCTTC. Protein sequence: CASSPPPGTGGYNEQFF. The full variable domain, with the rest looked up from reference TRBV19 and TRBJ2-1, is DGGITQSPKYLFRKEGQNVTLSCEQNLNHDAMYWYRQDPGQGLRLIYYSQIVNDFQKGDIAEGYSVSREKKESFPLTVTSAQKNPTAFYLCASSPPPGTGGYNEQFFGPGTRLTVL.

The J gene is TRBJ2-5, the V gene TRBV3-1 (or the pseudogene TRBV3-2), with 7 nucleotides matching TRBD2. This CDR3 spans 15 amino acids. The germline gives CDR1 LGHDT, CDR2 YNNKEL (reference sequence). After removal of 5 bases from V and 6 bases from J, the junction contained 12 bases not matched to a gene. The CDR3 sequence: CASSRSGREGKTQYF. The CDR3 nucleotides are TGTGCCAGCAGCAGGTCTGGGAGGGAGGGAAAGACCCAGTACTTC.

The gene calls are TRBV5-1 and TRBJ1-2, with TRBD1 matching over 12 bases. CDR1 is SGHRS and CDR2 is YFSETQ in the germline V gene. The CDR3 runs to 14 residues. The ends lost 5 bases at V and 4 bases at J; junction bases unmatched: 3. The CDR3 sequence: CASSPGQGAYGYTF. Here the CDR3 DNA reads TGCGCCAGCAGTCCGGGACAGGGGGCCTATGGCTACACCTTC.

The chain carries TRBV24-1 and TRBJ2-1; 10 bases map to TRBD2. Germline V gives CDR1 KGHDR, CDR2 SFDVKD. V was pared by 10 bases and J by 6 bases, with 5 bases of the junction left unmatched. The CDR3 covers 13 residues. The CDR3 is CATSGLATNEQFF. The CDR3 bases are TGTGCCACGTCGGGACTAGCGACCAATGAGCAGTTCTTC.

CDR3 sequence: CATPRGQGFTGELFF. CDR3 sequence (DNA): TGTGCCACCCCTAGGGGACAGGGGTTCACCGGGGAGCTGTTTTTT. The chain has TRBV19 and TRBJ2-2; 10 nucleotides agree with TRBD1. The CDR3 runs to 15 residues. Unmatched junction bases numbered 9, after V lost 10 bases and J lost 4 bases. Germline assignment: CDR1 LNHDA and CDR2 SQIVND (reference sequence). The full variable domain, completed using reference TRBV19 and TRBJ2-2, is DGGITQSPKYLFRKEGQNVTLSCEQNLNHDAMYWYRQDPGQGLRLIYYSQIVNDFQKGDIAEGYSVSREKKESFPLTVTSAQKNPTAFYLCATPRGQGFTGELFFGEGSRLTVL.

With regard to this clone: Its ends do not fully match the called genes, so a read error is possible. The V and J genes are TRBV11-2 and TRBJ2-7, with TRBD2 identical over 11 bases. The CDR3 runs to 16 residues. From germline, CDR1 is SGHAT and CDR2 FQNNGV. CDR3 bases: TGTGTCAGCAGCTTTACCGGGACTAGCGGAGCCTACGAGCAGTACTTC. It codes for CVSSFTGTSGAYEQYF. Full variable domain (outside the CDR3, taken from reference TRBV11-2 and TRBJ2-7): EAGVAQSPRYKIIEKRQSVAFWCNPISGHATLYWYQQILGQGPKLLIQFQNNGVVDDSQLPKDRFSAERLKGVDSTLKIQPAKLEDSAVYLCVSSFTGTSGAYEQYFGPGTRLTVT.